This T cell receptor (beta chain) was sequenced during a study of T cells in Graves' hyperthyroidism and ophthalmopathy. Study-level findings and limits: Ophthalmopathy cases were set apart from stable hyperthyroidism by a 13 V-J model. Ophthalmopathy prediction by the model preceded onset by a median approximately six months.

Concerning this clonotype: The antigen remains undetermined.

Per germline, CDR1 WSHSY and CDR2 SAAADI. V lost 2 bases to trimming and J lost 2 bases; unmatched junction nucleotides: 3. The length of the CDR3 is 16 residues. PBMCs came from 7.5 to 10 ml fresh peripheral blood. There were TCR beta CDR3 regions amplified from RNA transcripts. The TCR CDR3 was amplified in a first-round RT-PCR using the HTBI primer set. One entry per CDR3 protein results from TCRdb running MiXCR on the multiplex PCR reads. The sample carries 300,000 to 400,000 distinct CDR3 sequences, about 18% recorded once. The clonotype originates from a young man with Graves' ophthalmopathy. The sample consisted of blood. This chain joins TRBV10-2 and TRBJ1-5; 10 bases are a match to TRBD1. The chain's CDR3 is CASSEPTGGGNQPQHF. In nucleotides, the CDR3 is TGCGCCAGCAGTGAGCCGACAGGGGGCGGCAATCAGCCCCAGCATTTT.